These 27 T cell receptor beta chains were all obtained from the same sample, sequenced in a study of OX40 agonist ivuxolimab in advanced cancers. Sequencing was performed with immunoSEQ multiplex PCR; in TCRdb, only in-frame clones are kept and a portion is missing. The profile shows some 86,000 clones, about 91% of them singletons. This specimen consisted of CD4+ or CD8+ T cells sorted from blood, obtained in a trial of the OX40 agonist ivuxolimab. The receptors were sampled from an adult with an advanced solid tumor such as melanoma, head and neck, liver or kidney cancer.

V is TRBV30 and J is TRBJ2-1; TRBD2 matches at 12 bases. The V gene's germline CDR1 is GTSNPN and CDR2 SVGIG (reference sequence). The trim removed 4 bases at V and 7 bases at J, leaving 5 bases unmatched. The CDR3 runs to 14 residues. CDR3 sequence: CAWTRLAGDNEQFF. In nucleotides, the CDR3 is TGTGCCTGGACCCGACTAGCGGGAGATAATGAGCAGTTCTTC.

This chain links TRBV20-1 with TRBJ1-2, with D unresolved. The CDR3 has 10 residues. Per germline, CDR1 DFQATT and CDR2 SNEGSKA (reference sequence). In nucleotides, the CDR3 is TGCAGCGCCTTAAGCTATGGCTACACCTTC. Its translation: CSALSYGYTF.

The V and J genes are TRBV5-1 and TRBJ2-7; maybe TRBD2 (7 bases). Per germline, CDR1 SGHRS and CDR2 YFSETQ. The CDR3 runs 16 residues. Trimming removed 4 bases from V and 6 bases from J, with 23 bases in between. This chain's CDR3 is CASSPGAGEGRGEQYF. CDR3 coding DNA: TGCGCCAGCAGCCCGGGGGCGGGGGAGGGCCGCGGCGAGCAGTACTTC.

The V call is TRBV5-4, the J call TRBJ2-3, with TRBD1 identical over 8 bases. CDR3 length equals 15 residues. Germline CDR1 and CDR2: SGHNT and YYREEE (reference sequence). V lost 4 bases and J lost 2; bases outside the gene matches: 6. The CDR3 DNA sequence: TGTGCCAGCAGCCGCCGGGACAGGTTCACAGATACGCAGTATTTT. It is translated as CASSRRDRFTDTQYF.

This clone came up a few times. The rearrangement uses TRBV5-1 and TRBJ2-5; 9 nucleotides match TRBD1. CDR3 length: 16 residues. The junction had 12 bases not matched to a gene; V was cut back by 4 bases and J by 5 bases. Germline CDR1 SGHRS, CDR2 YFSETQ. Written as DNA, the CDR3 is TGCGCCAGCAGCATAACGGGACAGGGAGGACTGGAGACCCAGTACTTC. The encoded protein is CASSITGQGGLETQYF.

The chain uses TRBV5-8 and TRBJ2-7; 9 bases fit TRBD2. V trimming: 4 bases; J trimming: 4 bases; junction bases outside the gene matches: 6. There are 14 residues in the CDR3. Germline V lookup: CDR1 SGHTS, CDR2 YDEGEE. CDR3 sequence reads: CASSKTSGPYEQYF. The CDR3 bases are TGTGCCAGCAGCAAGACTAGCGGCCCTTACGAGCAGTACTTC.

In this sample, this clone turned up once. The rearrangement links TRBV28 to TRBJ1-4; 9 bases line up with TRBD1. In germline, CDR1 is MDHEN, CDR2 SYDVKM. The CDR3 has 14 residues. Unmatched junction bases numbered 9, after V lost 6 bases and J lost 10 bases. The CDR3 reads CASSLGQGKAKLFF. The CDR3 DNA follows: TGTGCCAGCAGCCTCGGACAGGGGAAGGCAAAACTGTTTTTT.

The chain couples TRBV5-4 to TRBJ2-7; D perhaps matches TRBD1 (6 bases). With 4 bases removed from V and 3 bases from J, the gap between germline ends came to 8 bases. The CDR3 runs to 12 residues. Germline V gene data show CDR1 as SGHNT and CDR2 as YYREEE (reference sequence). CDR3 in DNA: TGTGCCAGCAGCAAGACAGGCTACGAGCAGTACTTC. It encodes CASSKTGYEQYF.

V and J are TRBV19 and TRBJ2-2; 13 bases are a match to TRBD2. The CDR3 length is 15 residues. With 6 bases clipped from V and 7 bases from J, the junction kept 5 bases outside the gene matches. CDR1 and CDR2 from the germline V gene are LNHDA and SQIVND (reference sequence). CDR3 sequence (DNA): TGTGCCAGTAGGGGGACTAGCGGGATGGTCGGGGAGCTGTTTTTT. Protein product: CASRGTSGMVGELFF.

CDR3 amino acids: CATSRDATGGQPQHF. CDR3 nucleotide sequence: TGTGCCACCAGCAGAGATGCGACAGGGGGGCAGCCCCAGCATTTT. The chain recombines TRBV15 with TRBJ1-5; TRBD1 agrees at 9 bases. This CDR3 comprises 15 residues. Germline assignment: CDR1 LNHNV and CDR2 YYDKDF (reference sequence). V lost 0 bases, J lost 7 bases, and 4 bases stayed unmatched. Together with reference TRBV15 and TRBJ1-5, the CDR3 gives the full variable domain: DAMVIQNPRYQVTQFGKPVTLSCSQTLNHNVMYWYQQKSSQAPKLLFHYYDKDFNNEADTPDNFQSRRPNTSFCFLDIRSPGLGDTAMYLCATSRDATGGQPQHFGDGTRLSIL.

For the CDR3, the DNA is TGTGCCAGCAGTGAAGCCACGTCCGGGAGGGGGGCCTACAATGAGCAGTTCTTC. Translated, it gives CASSEATSGRGAYNEQFF. The chain has TRBV6-1 and TRBJ2-1; 8 nucleotides line up with TRBD2. The V and J ends lost 0 bases and 2 bases, in that order; junction bases with no gene match: 9. In germline, CDR1 is MNHNS, CDR2 SASEGT. This CDR3 spans 18 amino acids.

The chain joins TRBV5-1 to TRBJ2-1; D is possibly TRBD2 (5 bases). CDR1 SGHRS and CDR2 YFSETQ come from the germline V gene. The CDR3 is 14 residues long. The germline V and J ends were trimmed by 0 bases and 6 bases, with 10 bases remaining between them. CDR3 nucleotides: TGCGCCAGCAGCTTGGGAAGCGGAGGCAATGAGCAGTTCTTC. This sequence encodes CASSLGSGGNEQFF.

This chain joins TRBV5-1 and TRBJ2-5; no clear D. The V gene's germline CDR1 is SGHRS and CDR2 YFSETQ. The CDR3 spans 13 residues. The V end lost 7 bases, the J end lost 5 bases, and 15 bases lay between the germline ends. Here the CDR3 reads CASLNENRETQYF. CDR3 coding DNA: TGCGCCAGCCTCAACGAAAATCGGGAGACCCAGTACTTC.

This chain joins TRBV6-5 and TRBJ2-7, with 10 nucleotides matching TRBD1. The V gene's germline CDR1 is MNHEY and CDR2 SVGAGI. The CDR3 loop spans 15 amino acids. V gave up 5 bases and J gave up 3 bases; unmatched junction bases: 7. The CDR3 DNA is TGTGCCAGCAGTCGACAAGGACAGGGGGTCTACGAGCAGTACTTC. This translates into CASSRQGQGVYEQYF.

V gene TRBV2 combines with J gene TRBJ1-5; D unclear. Germline-derived CDR1 and CDR2 are SNHLY and FYNNEI. The CDR3 spans 13 residues. Deletions cut 5 bases from V and 11 bases from J, with 16 bases between. Here the CDR3 reads CASSFLSGKSQHF. DNA for the CDR3: TGTGCCAGCAGTTTTCTTTCAGGAAAGTCCCAGCATTTT. Full variable domain (outside the CDR3, taken from reference TRBV2 and TRBJ1-5): EPEVTQTPSHQVTQMGQEVILRCVPISNHLYFYWYRQILGQKVEFLVSFYNNEISEKSEIFDDQFSVERPDGSNFTLKIRSTKLEDSAMYFCASSFLSGKSQHFGDGTRLSIL.

The rearrangement joins TRBV11-3 to TRBJ2-2; 12 bases map to TRBD2. With V trimmed by 5 bases and J by 3 bases, 7 bases remained unmatched. This CDR3 region has 17 residues. Germline CDR1 reads SGHNT; CDR2 reads YENEEA. DNA of the CDR3: TGTGCCAGCAGCCCTAGCGGGGGGGTACGAGACACCGGGGAGCTGTTTTTT. Amino acids: CASSPSGGVRDTGELFF.

The rearrangement uses TRBV7-9 and TRBJ1-2; D call uncertain. The CDR3 runs 15 residues. V was cut by 5 bases and J by 5 bases, with 18 bases left in between. Germline CDR1 and CDR2: SEHNR and FQNEAQ (reference sequence). The CDR3 protein is CASSPANDGRYGYTF. The CDR3 coding sequence is TGTGCCAGCAGCCCTGCAAACGACGGGAGGTATGGCTACACCTTC. Combining the CDR3 with reference TRBV7-9 and TRBJ1-2 gives the whole variable domain DTGVSQNPRHKITKRGQNVTFRCDPISEHNRLYWYRQTLGQGPEFLTYFQNEAQLEKSRLLSDRFSAERPKGSFSTLEIQRTEQGDSAMYLCASSPANDGRYGYTFGSGTRLTVV.

The CDR3 loop reads CASSLGEAGGYTF. DNA for the CDR3: TGTGCCAGCAGCTTAGGGGAGGCAGGGGGCTACACCTTC. This rearrangement joins TRBV11-2 to TRBJ1-2; a weak D match, TRBD1 (5 bases). Looked up from germline, CDR1 is SGHAT and CDR2 is FQNNGV. The CDR3 is 13 residues long. V shed 1 base and J shed 8 bases, with 11 bases lying between them. Full variable domain (outside the CDR3, taken from reference TRBV11-2 and TRBJ1-2): EAGVAQSPRYKIIEKRQSVAFWCNPISGHATLYWYQQILGQGPKLLIQFQNNGVVDDSQLPKDRFSAERLKGVDSTLKIQPAKLEDSAVYLCASSLGEAGGYTFGSGTRLTVV.

There are a few counts of this clone. The V gene is TRBV11-2, the J gene TRBJ1-2, with D unclear. Germline CDR1 SGHAT, CDR2 FQNNGV. The CDR3 runs to 13 residues. Trimming stripped 5 bases from V and 4 bases from J, with 11 bases between. CDR3 sequence (DNA): TGTGCCAGCAGCCAGAGGGATGGCTATGGCTACACCTTC. This translates into CASSQRDGYGYTF. The variable domain in full, completed from reference TRBV11-2 and TRBJ1-2, reads EAGVAQSPRYKIIEKRQSVAFWCNPISGHATLYWYQQILGQGPKLLIQFQNNGVVDDSQLPKDRFSAERLKGVDSTLKIQPAKLEDSAVYLCASSQRDGYGYTFGSGTRLTVV.

The gene calls are TRBV18 and TRBJ2-1, with 8 positions matching TRBD1. With V trimmed by 3 bases and J by 9 bases, 10 bases remained unmatched. The CDR3 totals 15 residues. Per the germline V gene, CDR1 is KGHSH and CDR2 is LQKENI. Written as DNA, the CDR3 is TGTGCCAGCTCACCGGGGACAGGCAAAACCCTTGAGCAGTTCTTC. This encodes CASSPGTGKTLEQFF.

The table lists this clone with a count of one. The chain combines TRBV6-5 with TRBJ1-3, with no clear D. The CDR3 length is 15 residues. Trimming pared 1 base from V and 4 bases from J, leaving 11 bases between. Germline CDR1 MNHEY, CDR2 SVGAGI. The DNA for the CDR3 is TGTGCCAGCAGTTACTTTGGAACAGCCGGAAACACCATATATTTT. Residues: CASSYFGTAGNTIYF.

This sequence joins TRBV7-9 and TRBJ2-7; D not certain. The CDR3 totals 15 residues. Trimming took 2 bases from V and 1 from J, leaving 12 bases between them. Germline V gene sequence: CDR1 SEHNR, CDR2 FQNEAQ (reference sequence). CDR3: CASSLLGGNSYEQYF. The DNA of the CDR3 is TGTGCCAGCAGCTTACTAGGCGGCAATTCCTACGAGCAGTACTTC. The variable domain in full, with the rest retrieved from reference TRBV7-9 and TRBJ2-7, is DTGVSQNPRHKITKRGQNVTFRCDPISEHNRLYWYRQTLGQGPEFLTYFQNEAQLEKSRLLSDRFSAERPKGSFSTLEIQRTEQGDSAMYLCASSLLGGNSYEQYFGPGTRLTVT.

The rearrangement joins TRBV13 to TRBJ2-5; D gene unclear. Germline assignment: CDR1 PRHDT and CDR2 FYEKMQ (reference sequence). V lost 5 bases and J lost 5, with 9 bases in between. The CDR3 covers 12 residues. This CDR3 is CASSTNRETQYF. The CDR3 region has the DNA TGTGCCAGCAGCACCAATCGGGAGACCCAGTACTTC. Variable domain in full (rest from reference TRBV13 and TRBJ2-5): AAGVIQSPRHLIKEKRETATLKCYPIPRHDTVYWYQQGPGQDPQFLISFYEKMQSDKGSIPDRFSAQQFSDYHSELNMSSLELGDSALYFCASSTNRETQYFGPGTRLLVL.

This clone was counted once. The chain combines TRBV7-3 with TRBJ2-3; unclear D gene. Germline-derived CDR1 and CDR2 are SGHTA and FQGTGA. The V end was cut by 3 bases, the J end by 1 base, with 5 bases between. The CDR3 loop spans 13 amino acids. This CDR3 is CASSFGRTDTQYF. The CDR3 DNA is TGTGCCAGCAGCTTTGGTCGCACAGATACGCAGTATTTT.

The rearrangement uses TRBV7-9 and TRBJ1-1; a weak D match, TRBD1 (6 bases). The V gene lost 2 bases and the J gene lost 4 bases, with 11 bases spanning the gap. Germline values: CDR1 SEHNR, CDR2 FQNEAQ (reference sequence). The CDR3 covers 14 residues. CDR3 in DNA: TGTGCCAGCAGCTTAAACAGGGAGGTCACTGAAGCTTTCTTT. This sequence encodes CASSLNREVTEAFF.

V is TRBV18 and J is TRBJ2-7, with 8 bases that match TRBD1. The CDR3 has 14 amino acids. Germline V gene sequence: CDR1 KGHSH, CDR2 LQKENI. J lost 5 bases, V lost 3 bases, and 6 bases had no gene match. In DNA, the CDR3 is TGTGCCAGCTCACCGTTAGACAGGGGCAACGAGCAGTACTTC. It codes for CASSPLDRGNEQYF.

In DNA, the CDR3 is TGTGCCAGCAGCAGGACAATAGGGGAGACCCAGTACTTC. Its protein product is CASSRTIGETQYF. The chain has TRBV7-3 and TRBJ2-5; the D gene is possibly TRBD1 (5 bases). Trimming left V 5 bases short and J 5 bases short, with 12 bases between. The CDR3 has 13 amino acids. Germline loops: CDR1 SGHTA, CDR2 FQGTGA.